Below, one T cell receptor (beta chain) is given with its context. Its antigen is as yet unknown. This specimen comes from a study of T cell repertoires in cytomegalovirus infection. About the study: TCR beta signatures that were public indicated CMV infection and matching HLA type. Broader study findings: HLA-C-restricted CMV clonotypes gave the most frequent clonotype in two of eight donors. There were carriers of CMV plus the relevant HLA, and cumulative public TCR beta family frequency identified them.

This CDR3 contains 15 residues. V was clipped by 4 bases and J by 7 bases; unmatched bases: 8. Germline CDR1 and CDR2: SGHKS and YYEKEE (reference sequence). TCRdb re-derived calls from the reads in MiXCR, one entry per CDR3 protein. The sample holds roughly 600,000 distinct CDR3 sequences, 24% seen once. V gene TRBV5-5 combines with J gene TRBJ2-1; 10 bases are a match to TRBD1. Material for sequencing was CD8+ T cells from PBMCs. This receptor was taken from a human donor in good health (CMV status not recorded). Some clones in this sample may be carry-over from other donors' samples. The CDR3 DNA sequence: TGTGCCAGCAGCGGGGGACAGGGGAACCCGAATGAGCAGTTCTTC. Protein: CASSGGQGNPNEQFF.